This note documents a single TCR beta chain sequence. Its antigen is not known. Amplification used 60 Vbeta primers and 13 Jbeta primers. Profiling relied on immunoSEQ multiplex PCR, and the TCRdb table lists in-frame clones only, not all of them. Of under 70,000 clones in the sample, around four fifths were seen once. The sample comes from a study of cytomegalovirus exposure and HLA in healthy donors. Study findings and constraints: In a later analysis, across HLA loci, associated TCR counts were highest for DRB1, lowest for HLA-C. Later, an analysis found that common viral pathogens appeared to be linked with several of the most significant clusters. The Asian-associated ancestry cluster reportedly had fewer N-insertions than the approximately 700-donor mean in a later analysis. The likely explanation for a cluster of highly shared sequence variants was sequencing artifact.

The CDR3 runs to 14 residues. Germline values: CDR1 MRHNA, CDR2 SNTAGT. The germline V and J ends were trimmed by 0 bases and 7 bases, with 7 bases remaining between them. The material sequenced was PBMCs. The chain links TRBV6-4 to TRBJ1-6; D might be TRBD1 (6 bases). This clonotype originated in a male donor in good health and CMV-seropositive. The CDR3 region has the DNA TGTGCCAGCAGTGACTCAGGGGGAAATTCACCCCTCCACTTT. Protein sequence: CASSDSGGNSPLHF.